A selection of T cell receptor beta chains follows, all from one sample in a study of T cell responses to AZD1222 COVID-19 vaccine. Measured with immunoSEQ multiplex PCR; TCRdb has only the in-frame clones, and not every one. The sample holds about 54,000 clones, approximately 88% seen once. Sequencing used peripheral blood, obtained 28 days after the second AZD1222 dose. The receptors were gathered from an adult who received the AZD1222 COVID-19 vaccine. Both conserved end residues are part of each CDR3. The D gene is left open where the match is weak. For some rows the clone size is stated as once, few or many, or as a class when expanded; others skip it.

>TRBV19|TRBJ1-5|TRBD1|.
TGTGCCAGTGCTAGTTTTTCCGGGACAGTTGATCAGCCCCAGCATTTT
CASASFSGTVDQPQHF
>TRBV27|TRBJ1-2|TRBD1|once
TGTGCCAGCAGTTCACGGTTTTCCGGGACAGGGGATGTTGGCTACACCTTC
CASSSRFSGTGDVGYTF
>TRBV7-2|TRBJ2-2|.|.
TGTGCCAGCAGCTTAGGAGGGGGGCACACGTATGGGGAGCTGTTTTTT
CASSLGGGHTYGELFF
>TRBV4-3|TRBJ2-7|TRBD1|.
TGCGCCAGCAGCCAAGACATGGCGCTATACAGGGGCGAGCAGTACTTC
CASSQDMALYRGEQYF
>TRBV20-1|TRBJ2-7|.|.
TGCAGTGCTAGTACCTCGGAGGTAGCTACATACGAGCAGTACTTC
CSASTSEVATYEQYF
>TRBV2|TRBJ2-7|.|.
TGTGCCAGCAGTGAGGCAAGGGTGGGCGAGCAGTACTTC
CASSEARVGEQYF
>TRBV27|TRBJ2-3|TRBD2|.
TGTGCCAGCAGTGTCGGGACTAGCGGGAGATGGACAGATACGCAGTATTTT
CASSVGTSGRWTDTQYF
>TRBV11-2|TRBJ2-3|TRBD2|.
TGTGCCAGCAGCTTAGCTAGCGGGAGCATAGATACGCAGTATTTT
CASSLASGSIDTQYF
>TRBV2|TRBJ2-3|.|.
TGTGCCAGCAGTGAAAAACGAACTAGCACAGATACGCAGTATTTT
CASSEKRTSTDTQYF
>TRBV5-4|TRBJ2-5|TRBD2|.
TGTGCCAGCAGCTCCCCCGGGACTAGCGGAGGGGGCCAGTACTTC
CASSSPGTSGGGQYF
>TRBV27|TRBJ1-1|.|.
TGTGCCAGCAGTCCACAACCCCTAGGGGGGACTGAAGCTTTCTTT
CASSPQPLGGTEAFF
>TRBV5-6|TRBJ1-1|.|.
TGTGCCAGCAGCTTGGCGGGGCGGCTTAACACTGAAGCTTTCTTT
CASSLAGRLNTEAFF
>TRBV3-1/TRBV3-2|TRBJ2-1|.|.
TGTGCCAGCAGCCAAGGGGGTCGCGGCGAGCAGTTCTTC
CASSQGGRGEQFF
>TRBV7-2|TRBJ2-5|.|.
TGTGCCAGCAGCTTAGCGGGAACTAACCAAGAGACCCAGTACTTC
CASSLAGTNQETQYF
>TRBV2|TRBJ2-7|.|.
TGTGCCAGCAGTGAGAAAACAGTGCAGTACTTC
CASSEKTVQYF
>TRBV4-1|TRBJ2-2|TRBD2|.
TGCGCCAGCAGTTTGGGACTAGCGGGAATGAGCACCGGGGAGCTGTTTTTT
CASSLGLAGMSTGELFF
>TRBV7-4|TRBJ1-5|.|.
TGTGCCAGCAGTGATGGGAGGAAATCGGGCAATCAGCCCCAGCATTTT
CASSDGRKSGNQPQHF
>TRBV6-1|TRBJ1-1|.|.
TGTGCCAGCAGTGAAGCGCTACTTGAAGCTTTCTTT
CASSEALLEAFF
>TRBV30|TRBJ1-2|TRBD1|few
TGTGCCTGGAGCCCGGGACAGGGCGAAGCTAACTATGGCTACACCTTC
CAWSPGQGEANYGYTF
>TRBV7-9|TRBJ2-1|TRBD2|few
TGTGCCAGCAACCACTGGACTAGCGGGAGGGCAACTGAGCAGTTCTTC
CASNHWTSGRATEQFF
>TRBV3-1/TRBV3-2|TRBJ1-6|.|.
TGTGCCAGCAGCCAAGGGCAGGGGCGAGGGTCAGGTAATTCACCCCTCCACTTT
CASSQGQGRGSGNSPLHF
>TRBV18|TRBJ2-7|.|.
TGTGCCAGCTCACCACAGGGCAGCGAGCAGTACTTC
CASSPQGSEQYF
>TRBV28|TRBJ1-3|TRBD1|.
TGTGCCAGCAGTTTATGGGGACAGTTAAGCTCTGGAAACACCATATATTTT
CASSLWGQLSSGNTIYF
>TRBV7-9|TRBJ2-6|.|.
TGTGCCAGCAGCTTAGACAGTTCTGGGGCCAACGTCCTGACTTTC
CASSLDSSGANVLTF
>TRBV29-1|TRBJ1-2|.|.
TGCAGCGTTTACCTGGACACTAGTTATGGCTACACCTTC
CSVYLDTSYGYTF